Sequencing of this TCR beta chain was carried out in a study of CD8 T cells in ankylosing spondylitis. Overall study results and limits: Some motif variants were previously reported in reactive arthritis synovial fluid and blood. Matched synovial fluid from ankylosing spondylitis patients was reported to be enriched for disease-linked clones. Made up of about eight highly homologous variants, a TCR beta motif appeared characteristic of ankylosing spondylitis blood. Disease-associated clones were CD8+ and fairly uncommon in peripheral blood.

Worth noting for this clonotype: Its antigen remains unidentified.

Libraries for TCR beta were made by quantitative 5'-RACE with molecular barcodes. From the 5' RACE reads, TCRdb called clonotypes with MiXCR, one entry per CDR3 protein. The data show 750,000 to 850,000 distinct CDR3 sequences, approximately 12% seen once. V was clipped by 3 bases and J by 2 bases; unmatched bases: 7. This CDR3 contains 15 residues. Germline loops: CDR1 DFQATT, CDR2 SNEGSKA (reference sequence). The receptor was derived from a male donor with ankylosing spondylitis. The chain employs TRBV20-1 and TRBJ2-7, with 10 bases that match TRBD2. Sequencing was done on a sample of blood, either unsorted or a sorted T cell fraction (not recorded which). The CDR3 region is CSASSPAGGPYEQYF. The CDR3 DNA reads TGCAGTGCTAGTTCCCCAGCGGGAGGGCCCTACGAGCAGTACTTC.